Sequencing of this TCR beta chain was carried out in a study of T-cell memory formation after mild COVID-19. This clonotype was counted a few times. This CDR3 spans 12 amino acids. V was shortened by 2 bases and J by 11 bases, with 13 bases between the two germline ends. Per germline, CDR1 SGHDT and CDR2 YYEEEE. A 5'RACE reaction primed in the constant segment made cDNA libraries of TCR alpha and TCR beta, and these carried sample barcodes and UMIs. Each CDR3 protein gets one entry after TCRdb re-called the 5' RACE reads with MiXCR. The data show about 82,000 distinct CDR3 sequences, with roughly 13% seen just once and around two fifths held by the top ten.

This chain links TRBV5-6 with TRBJ1-1; perhaps TRBD1 as D (5 bases). The clonotype was recovered from a young man who had mild COVID-19 (a few samples of this study predate the infection). Cell type and time point are not known. The specimen was PBMCs or a T cell subset sorted from them (not recorded which). The CDR3 loop is CASSFTTGGAFF. The CDR3 nucleotides are TGTGCCAGCAGCTTTACAACAGGAGGGGCTTTCTTT.